The rows below give T cell receptor beta chains drawn from one sample of a study of cytomegalovirus exposure and HLA in healthy donors. The assay was immunoSEQ multiplex PCR, and TCRdb's table has in-frame clones only and misses some. The sample lists more than 200,000 clones; roughly nine tenths were seen once. The sample comprised PBMCs. Receptors originate from a man younger than 30 in good health and CMV-seropositive. The CDR3 runs from the conserved cysteine through the conserved F or W. D genes are given only for firm matches.

>TRBV19|.|TRBJ2-7
CASSPGGQGVSEQYF
>TRBV7-8|.|TRBJ2-7
CASSFDRIYEQYF
>TRBV4-1|.|TRBJ2-5
CASSIHREETQYF
>TRBV7-8|.|TRBJ2-7
CASSQISAGYEQYF
>TRBV2|.|TRBJ1-2
CASSKNPFGYTF
>TRBV5-1|TRBD1|TRBJ2-3
CASSSTGSTDTQYF
>TRBV6-1|.|TRBJ2-7
CASTTTRGSYEQYF
>TRBV28|TRBD1|TRBJ2-7
CASTHGDSDYYEQYF
>TRBV29-1|.|TRBJ2-5
CSVGELQETQYF
>TRBV6-1|.|TRBJ1-2
CASLMGLGYGYTF
>TRBV30|.|TRBJ2-2
CAWGGGTNTGELFF
>TRBV7-3|.|TRBJ2-1
CASSRTPENEQFF
>TRBV28|TRBD1|TRBJ2-2
CASSPPDRATGELFF
>TRBV5-1|.|TRBJ1-4
CASSSSNSNEKLFF
>TRBV5-6|TRBD1|TRBJ2-7
CASSFGQGWEQYF
>TRBV9|.|TRBJ1-4
CASSVGSLTGNEKLFF
>TRBV5-1|TRBD2|TRBJ2-1
CASSFLPTSGSSVEQFF
>TRBV6-5|TRBD1|TRBJ1-4
CASSYRTGLREKLFF
>TRBV6-6|.|TRBJ1-5
CASSAVEVSNQPQHF
>TRBV5-1|.|TRBJ2-7
CASSSRTFSYEQYF
>TRBV5-1|.|TRBJ1-2
CASSLERANYGYTF
>TRBV28|.|TRBJ2-3
CASRSYPDTQYF
>TRBV7-2|.|TRBJ2-7
CASTPTSPGGEQYF
>TRBV27|.|TRBJ1-4
CASSLKVTNEKLFF
>TRBV25-1|.|TRBJ2-1
CASSFDSYNEQFF
>TRBV2|.|TRBJ2-7
CASIPDLSWSSYEQYF
>TRBV27|TRBD1|TRBJ2-2
CASRQYRGRDGELFF
>TRBV28|.|TRBJ2-1
CASSFRARNYNEQFF
>TRBV27|.|TRBJ1-5
CASSLNSPNQPQHF
>TRBV6-5|TRBD1|TRBJ1-1
CASSYTGTVNTEAFF
>TRBV19|TRBD1|TRBJ1-5
CASSAPGTGIRLSNQPQHF
>TRBV29-1|.|TRBJ1-4
CSARGGREVEKLFF
>TRBV6-1|TRBD1|TRBJ1-2
CASSEVTGFNGYTF
>TRBV28|TRBD2|TRBJ2-7
CASRLASSYEQYF
>TRBV6-6|.|TRBJ2-7
CASRIHGGLRDEQYF
>TRBV9|.|TRBJ2-7
CASSVSLDGGPYEQYF
>TRBV25-1|.|TRBJ2-1
CASSGLASYNEQFF
>TRBV2|.|TRBJ2-2
CASVEPNTGELFF
>TRBV6-5|.|TRBJ1-2
CASSYSGTAYGYTF
>TRBV9|TRBD2|TRBJ2-5
CASSGLEETQYF
>TRBV7-2|.|TRBJ2-2
CASSFESLASGELFF